This record covers a single T cell receptor beta chain. As yet, its antigen is unknown. A junction boundary mismatches the germline segment, possibly from a read error. The entry originates in a study of T cell clonotyping in hematopoietic cell transplantation. Study findings and constraints: At the given depth, recipient repertoires were over 95% de novo clonotypes.

The length of the CDR3 is 15 residues. Germline-derived CDR1 and CDR2 are SGHDN and FVKESK. Here immunoSEQ multiplex PCR was the method, and the copy in TCRdb shows in-frame clones only, minus some. In the table there are about 15,000 clones, approximately 56% of which are singletons. The sequencing sample was made of PBMCs. The J gene is TRBJ2-1, the V gene TRBV14; TRBD2 matches 9 bases. The TCR comes from a human donor who either received an allogeneic hematopoietic cell transplant for a myeloid malignancy or was a related donor (not recorded which). Some clones in this sample may be carry-over from other donors' samples. This chain's CDR3 is CASSLGAGGSSEQIF. In DNA form, the CDR3 reads TGTGCCAGCAGCCTAGGCGCGGGAGGGTCCAGTGAGCAGATCTTC.